This note documents a single T cell receptor beta chain sequence. No antigen is known for it. The sample originates from a study of radiotherapy plus CTLA-4 blockade in lung cancer. General study results and limits: With interferon-beta, early dynamics of blood T cell clones were reported to best predict response.

The CDR3 runs to 13 residues. Germline loops: CDR1 LGHNA, CDR2 YSLEER. The ends lost 4 bases at V and 7 bases at J; junction bases unmatched: 4. Sequenced by immunoSEQ multiplex PCR; TCRdb stores in-frame clones only, minus some. The sample comprises 30,000 to 45,000 clones, about two thirds of which are singletons, and 9.5% to 13% rests with the top ten. This specimen was peripheral blood, taken from a patient treated with radiotherapy plus ipilimumab. V and J are TRBV4-3 and TRBJ2-1, with 7 bases identical to TRBD2. The source of this sequence is a human donor with non-small cell lung cancer who had stable disease on radiotherapy plus ipilimumab. The chain's CDR3 is CASSRGGENEQFF. In DNA, the CDR3 is TGCGCCAGCAGCCGGGGGGGGGAGAATGAGCAGTTCTTC.